A selection of T cell receptor beta chains follows, all from one sample in a study of CD4 T cells in relation to SARS-CoV-2 and coronaviruses. Some clones are missing from TCRdb's copy, which holds only in-frame ones; the method was immunoSEQ multiplex PCR. The repertoire has some 16,000 clones, around four fifths of them found once; the top ten carry under 50%. These TCRs' antigens remain unknown. Material: CD4+ T cells from PBMCs, cultured in vitro. Source of these receptors: a human donor in good health. Each CDR3 is given with its conserved first and last residue. D genes are given only for firm matches. Size is omitted from some rows. Given values are once, few, many or a class for expanded clones.

clone size | CDR3 length | J gene | D gene | V gene | CDR3 protein | CDR3 DNA
once | 13 | TRBJ1-6 | NA | TRBV5-6 | CASSSTPNSPLHF | TGTGCCAGCAGCTCCACCCCGAATTCACCCCTCCACTTT
NA | 13 | TRBJ2-7 | NA | TRBV18 | CASSPGGTYEQYF | TGTGCCAGCTCACCGGGCGGGACCTACGAGCAGTACTTC
NA | 16 | TRBJ1-6 | NA | TRBV5-4 | CASIKRGARNLSPLHF | TGTGCCAGCATTAAAAGGGGGGCTAGAAATTTGTCACCCCTCCACTTT
NA | 16 | TRBJ1-2 | NA | TRBV28 | CASSSKWRGGGYGYTF | TGTGCCAGCAGTTCCAAGTGGAGGGGCGGGGGCTATGGCTACACCTTC
NA | 16 | TRBJ1-4 | NA | TRBV19 | CARRDILGDVYEKLFF | TGTGCTCGAAGGGATATTTTGGGGGACGTCTATGAAAAACTGTTTTTT
NA | 14 | TRBJ1-2 | TRBD1 | TRBV5-4 | CASSPDRGNYGYTF | TGTGCCAGCAGCCCGGACAGGGGAAACTATGGCTACACCTTC
NA | 12 | TRBJ2-7 | NA | TRBV6-5 | CASLGGLYEQYF | TGTGCCAGCCTCGGGGGGCTCTACGAGCAGTACTTC
NA | 12 | TRBJ1-1 | NA | TRBV25-1 | CASSDPRGGAFF | TGTGCCAGCAGTGACCCCCGGGGGGGAGCTTTCTTT
NA | 14 | TRBJ2-2 | NA | TRBV6-5 | CASRLGQLVGELFF | TGTGCCAGCCGCCTCGGGCAACTAGTGGGGGAGCTGTTTTTT
NA | 16 | TRBJ2-6 | NA | TRBV5-1 | CASSLNQGWGANVLTF | TGCGCCAGCAGCTTGAATCAGGGGTGGGGGGCCAACGTCCTGACTTTC
NA | 18 | TRBJ2-7 | NA | TRBV11-2 | CASSLSPSRDGESYEQYF | TGTGCCAGCAGCCTCTCCCCTTCCCGGGACGGGGAATCCTACGAGCAGTACTTC
NA | 15 | TRBJ1-2 | NA | TRBV28 | CASSFGSNRVTGYTF | TGTGCCAGCAGTTTCGGGTCCAACAGGGTGACTGGCTACACCTTC
NA | 15 | TRBJ1-6 | NA | TRBV7-7 | CARERQRRTNSPLHF | TGTGCCCGAGAAAGACAAAGGCGGACCAATTCACCCCTCCACTTT
NA | 17 | TRBJ2-3 | TRBD1 | TRBV7-6 | CASTILSWTGDTDTQYF | TGTGCCAGCACCATTCTCTCGTGGACAGGGGACACAGATACGCAGTATTTT
NA | 12 | TRBJ2-5 | NA | TRBV19 | CASSSNKETQYF | TGTGCCAGTAGTAGCAATAAAGAGACCCAGTACTTC
NA | 14 | TRBJ1-6 | TRBD1 | TRBV30 | CAWSQGVRNSPLHF | TGTGCCTGGAGCCAGGGGGTGAGGAATTCACCCCTCCACTTT
NA | 16 | TRBJ2-5 | TRBD2 | TRBV9 | CASSVEAGVVGETQYF | TGTGCCAGCAGCGTAGAGGCGGGAGTAGTAGGAGAGACCCAGTACTTC
NA | 16 | TRBJ1-5 | NA | TRBV7-8 | CASSSPEGTSNQPQHF | TGTGCCAGCAGCAGCCCGGAGGGAACGAGCAATCAGCCCCAGCATTTT
NA | 14 | TRBJ2-1 | NA | TRBV2 | CASNLGELGPEQFF | TGTGCCAGCAACCTAGGGGAGTTGGGACCTGAGCAGTTCTTC
NA | 14 | TRBJ1-2 | TRBD1 | TRBV7-2 | CASSLGQGGYGYTF | TGTGCCAGCAGCTTAGGACAGGGGGGCTATGGCTACACCTTC
NA | 12 | TRBJ2-4 | NA | TRBV20-1 | CSASSSLDIQYF | TGCAGTGCTAGTTCCTCATTAGACATTCAGTACTTC
NA | 14 | TRBJ2-7 | TRBD1 | TRBV5-1 | CASSLSGGSYEQYF | TGCGCCAGCAGCTTGTCAGGGGGATCCTACGAGCAGTACTTC
NA | 13 | TRBJ1-1 | NA | TRBV12-3/TRBV12-4 | CASNGQMNTEAFF | TGTGCCAGCAATGGGCAAATGAACACTGAAGCTTTCTTT
NA | 12 | TRBJ1-1 | NA | TRBV15 | CATSIGTTEAFF | TGTGCCACCAGCATTGGGACCACTGAAGCTTTCTTT
NA | 12 | TRBJ2-5 | NA | TRBV6-2/TRBV6-3 | CASSPHRETQYF | TGTGCCAGCAGTCCCCATCGGGAGACCCAGTACTTC
NA | 17 | TRBJ2-1 | NA | TRBV5-1 | CASSLYGPGLIPDEQFF | TGCGCCAGCAGCTTATATGGACCGGGACTCATACCCGATGAGCAGTTCTTC
NA | 17 | TRBJ2-1 | NA | TRBV19 | CASSIRVLTGDLNEQFF | TGTGCCAGTAGTATAAGGGTTTTGACGGGAGACCTCAATGAGCAGTTCTTC
NA | 13 | TRBJ1-1 | NA | TRBV30 | CAWRGVRGSEAFF | TGTGCCTGGAGGGGGGTCCGGGGGTCTGAAGCTTTCTTT
NA | 14 | TRBJ2-5 | TRBD1 | TRBV5-1 | CASSSWTGEETQYF | TGCGCCAGCAGCTCATGGACAGGGGAGGAGACCCAGTACTTC
NA | 15 | TRBJ2-7 | NA | TRBV2 | CASSESGTGPYEQYF | TGTGCCAGCAGTGAAAGCGGGACAGGACCCTACGAGCAGTACTTC
NA | 15 | TRBJ1-3 | NA | TRBV6-5 | CASTETGLDGNTIYF | TGTGCCAGCACCGAAACAGGGTTGGATGGAAACACCATATATTTT
once | 14 | TRBJ2-3 | TRBD2 | TRBV30 | CACSPGLAQDTQYF | TGTGCCTGTTCCCCGGGACTAGCACAAGATACGCAGTATTTT